Listed here are 29 T cell receptor beta chains from one sample, sequenced in a study of brain T cells in children with intractable seizures. Profiled with immunoSEQ multiplex PCR; TCRdb holds only in-frame clones, not every one. The sample lists under 45,000 clones; 75% to 95% were seen once. The input for sequencing was peripheral blood, taken at surgery. These receptor sequences come from a girl aged 2-10 years with tuberous sclerosis and intractable seizures.

V gene TRBV2 combines with J gene TRBJ2-3; tentative D call: TRBD1 (6 bases). V lost 4 bases and J 0 bases, leaving 14 bases between the germline ends. The length of the CDR3 is 16 residues. CDR1 and CDR2 from the germline V gene are SNHLY and FYNNEI. The CDR3: CASSVRQVPSTDTQYF. CDR3 DNA sequence: TGTGCCAGCAGTGTAAGACAGGTACCTAGCACAGATACGCAGTATTTT.

The chain uses TRBV2 and TRBJ1-1; D not resolved. The CDR3 length is 14 residues. The V gene's germline CDR1 is SNHLY and CDR2 FYNNEI. With 2 bases removed from V and 4 bases from J, the gap between germline ends came to 11 bases. The CDR3 coding sequence is TGTGCCAGCAGTGAATTGGGATCGAGCACTGAAGCTTTCTTT. This translates into CASSELGSSTEAFF.

V and J are TRBV15 and TRBJ2-1, with D hard to call. The V and J ends lost 0 bases and 5 bases respectively, with 8 bases between them. Germline values: CDR1 LNHNV, CDR2 YYDKDF (reference sequence). The CDR3 has 14 amino acids. The CDR3 nucleotides read TGTGCCACCAGCAGAGATCTCGGTGACAATGAGCAGTTCTTC. It is translated as CATSRDLGDNEQFF.

The table lists this clone with a count of one. The chain links TRBV21-1 to TRBJ2-1; the table names TRBD2, a call not compared with the DNA. TRBV21-1 counts as a pseudogene. The CDR3 spans 16 residues. CDR3 sequence (DNA): TGTGCCAGCAGCAAGAAAGGGACTTGGGGTCACAATGAGCAGTTCTTC. Its translation is CASSKKGTWGHNEQFF.

This chain uses TRBV3-1 (or the pseudogene TRBV3-2) with TRBJ1-1; no clear D. The CDR3 contains 14 residues. Looked up from germline, CDR1 is LGHDT and CDR2 is YNNKEL (reference sequence). The V gene lost 0 bases and the J gene lost 7 bases, with 12 bases spanning the gap. The CDR3 region is CASSQDRLGSEAFF. CDR3 nucleotide sequence: TGTGCCAGCAGCCAAGACCGCCTCGGGAGTGAAGCTTTCTTT.

V is TRBV6-5 and J is TRBJ1-5; D unclear. Germline CDR1 and CDR2: MNHEY and SVGAGI. Trimming removed 2 bases at V and 2 bases at J, with 4 bases between. CDR3 size: 13 residues. The CDR3 nucleotides read TGTGCCAGCAGTTACAAGGGCAATCAGCCCCAGCATTTT. This translates into CASSYKGNQPQHF.

The chain combines TRBV12-3 or TRBV12-4 with TRBJ1-3; no clear D. Trimming removed 7 bases at V and 6 bases at J, with 10 bases between. CDR3 length equals 12 residues. CDR3 DNA: TGTGCCAGCACCACGGGGTCAAACACCATATATTTT. The encoded protein is CASTTGSNTIYF.

The CDR3, as DNA: TGTGCCAGCAGTGAGACTAGCGGGGGGAAGGCTGAGCAGTTCTTC. Protein product: CASSETSGGKAEQFF. The V gene is TRBV2, the J gene TRBJ2-1; 13 bases line up with TRBD2. V was clipped by 3 bases and J by 9 bases; unmatched bases: 5. The germline CDR1 and CDR2 sequences are SNHLY and FYNNEI. CDR3 length: 15 residues.

The V call is TRBV29-1, the J call TRBJ1-1, with a tentative D call TRBD1 (6 bases). The germline V and J ends were trimmed by 6 bases and 5 bases, with 16 bases remaining between them. CDR1 and CDR2 (germline): SQVTM, ANQGSEA. The CDR3 is 13 residues long. The DNA of the CDR3 is TGCAGCGTGGGGACTCACCAGGGGACTGAAGCTTTCTTT. Encoded protein: CSVGTHQGTEAFF.

V gene TRBV3-1 (or the pseudogene TRBV3-2) combines with J gene TRBJ2-2; D uncertain. In germline, CDR1 is LGHDT, CDR2 YNNKEL (reference sequence). Trimming pared 5 bases from V and 2 bases from J, leaving 15 bases between. The CDR3 spans 16 residues. For the CDR3, the DNA is TGTGCCAGCAGCTCTATTTCGAGGCCTAACACCGGGGAGCTGTTTTTT. Translated: CASSSISRPNTGELFF.

For the CDR3, the DNA is TGCAGCCTGGGGGTTTCACCCCTCCACTTT. Its translation is CSLGVSPLHF. The gene calls are TRBV20-1 and TRBJ1-6, with D tentatively TRBD1 (5 bases). Germline values: CDR1 DFQATT, CDR2 SNEGSKA (reference sequence). This CDR3 has 10 amino acids.

The chain recombines TRBV3-1 (or the pseudogene TRBV3-2) with TRBJ2-5; 9 bases are shared with TRBD2. V lost 3 bases and J lost 1; bases outside the gene matches: 6. Germline V gives CDR1 LGHDT, CDR2 YNNKEL (reference sequence). The length of the CDR3 is 16 residues. This CDR3 reads CASSHDWGLAQETQYF. Here the CDR3 DNA reads TGTGCCAGCAGCCATGACTGGGGACTAGCCCAAGAGACCCAGTACTTC.

The chain links TRBV19 to TRBJ2-3, with D possibly being TRBD1 (5 bases). With 5 bases removed from V and 2 bases from J, the gap between germline ends came to 14 bases. Germline V gene lookup returns CDR1 LNHDA and CDR2 SQIVND (reference sequence). This CDR3 has 15 residues. The CDR3 loop is CASSPTQGNTDTQYF. CDR3 DNA sequence: TGTGCCAGTAGTCCCACCCAGGGAAACACAGATACGCAGTATTTT. Supplemented by reference TRBV19 and TRBJ2-3, the full variable domain reads DGGITQSPKYLFRKEGQNVTLSCEQNLNHDAMYWYRQDPGQGLRLIYYSQIVNDFQKGDIAEGYSVSREKKESFPLTVTSAQKNPTAFYLCASSPTQGNTDTQYFGPGTRLTVL.

This clone has only one observation. This sequence joins TRBV7-6 and TRBJ1-6, with TRBD1 matching 9 bases. Germline lookup yields CDR1 SGHVS and CDR2 FNYEAQ. The V segment lost 4 bases and the J segment 7 bases; nucleotides outside the gene matches: 11. There are 17 residues in the CDR3. CDR3 residues: CASSSRKTGTGNSPLHF. The CDR3 DNA is TGTGCCAGCAGCTCTAGAAAAACCGGGACAGGGAATTCACCCCTCCACTTT.

This clone is a singleton in its sample. This chain connects TRBV19 to TRBJ2-4; D is ambiguous. This CDR3 has 15 amino acids. Germline V CDR1 and CDR2: LNHDA, SQIVND (reference sequence). Trimming pared 7 bases from V and 3 bases from J, leaving 16 bases between. DNA of the CDR3: TGTGCCAGTACCCCAAGGACGCCCCTCAAAAACATTCAGTACTTC. This gives the protein CASTPRTPLKNIQYF.

This clone was found once. The rearrangement links TRBV18 to TRBJ2-1; D assignment may be TRBD1 or TRBD2 (5 bases each). Trimming took 2 bases from V and 4 from J, leaving 18 bases between them. There are 17 residues in the CDR3. Germline loops: CDR1 KGHSH, CDR2 LQKENI. CDR3 residues: CASSPSGRNRQYNEQFF. The DNA of the CDR3 is TGTGCCAGCTCACCATCGGGGCGTAACCGACAGTACAATGAGCAGTTCTTC.

This clone was seen a single time. Written as DNA, the CDR3 is TGTGCCAGCACCCTGGGACAGATAACCTATGGCTACACCTTC. This gives the protein CASTLGQITYGYTF. The chain recombines TRBV6-5 with TRBJ1-2; 7 positions match TRBD1. The CDR3 sequence is 14 residues long. The germline V gene has CDR1 MNHEY and CDR2 SVGAGI. The V and J ends lost 7 bases and 4 bases, in that order; junction bases with no gene match: 9.

This rearrangement joins TRBV7-9 to TRBJ1-5, with 7 bases identical to TRBD1. This CDR3 has 14 residues. Germline V CDR1 and CDR2: SEHNR, FQNEAQ (reference sequence). Trimming cost V 6 bases and J 6 bases; bases outside gene matches: 8. The CDR3, as DNA: TGTGCCAGCAGTCAAGACAGGGTCGGTCAGCCCCAGCATTTT. It specifies CASSQDRVGQPQHF. Complete variable domain (other parts from reference TRBV7-9 and TRBJ1-5): DTGVSQNPRHKITKRGQNVTFRCDPISEHNRLYWYRQTLGQGPEFLTYFQNEAQLEKSRLLSDRFSAERPKGSFSTLEIQRTEQGDSAMYLCASSQDRVGQPQHFGDGTRLSIL.

This chain joins TRBV2 and TRBJ2-7, with D tentatively TRBD1 (5 bases). The germline V gene has CDR1 SNHLY and CDR2 FYNNEI. V lost 3 bases, J lost 2 bases, and 8 bases lay in between. The CDR3 runs to 13 residues. The CDR3 DNA is TGTGCCAGCAGTGACAGGGAACCCTACGAGCAGTACTTC. Translated: CASSDREPYEQYF.

This chain uses TRBV7-2 with TRBJ2-4; the D gene is possibly TRBD2 (5 bases). Germline-derived CDR1 and CDR2 are SGHTA and FQGNSA. The V end was cut by 1 base, the J end by 8 bases, with 15 bases between. This CDR3 is 15 amino acids long. CDR3 in DNA: TGTGCCAGCAGCTTAGTCGGGGTGGGTGGGGACATTCAGTACTTC. It encodes CASSLVGVGGDIQYF.

The V and J genes are TRBV5-1 and TRBJ1-5; 10 nucleotides match TRBD1. The CDR3 loop spans 17 amino acids. Germline loops: CDR1 SGHRS, CDR2 YFSETQ. V lost 1 base and J lost 5; bases outside the gene matches: 9. CDR3 in DNA: TGCGCCAGCAGCTTGTACCCGTTAGACAGGGGGCATCAGCCCCAGCATTTT. Protein sequence: CASSLYPLDRGHQPQHF.

DNA of the CDR3: TGTGCCAGCAGCCTCCAGGGGGGCCGCTCACCCCTCCACTTT. This sequence encodes CASSLQGGRSPLHF. The chain carries TRBV5-6 and TRBJ1-6; TRBD1 matches at 7 bases. Trimming cost V 4 bases and J 10 bases; bases outside gene matches: 8. CDR1 is SGHDT and CDR2 is YYEEEE in the germline V gene. CDR3 length: 14 amino acids.

The chain employs TRBV11-2 and TRBJ2-5, with 8 bases aligning to TRBD2. CDR1 is SGHAT, CDR2 FQNNGV, per germline. The V segment lost 5 bases and the J segment 4 bases; nucleotides outside the gene matches: 6. This CDR3 spans 14 amino acids. CDR3 loop: CASSPGTSRETQYF. In nucleotides, the CDR3 is TGTGCCAGCAGCCCCGGGACTAGTCGAGAGACCCAGTACTTC.

The gene calls are TRBV7-2 and TRBJ2-5; 7 positions match TRBD2. This CDR3 region has 14 residues. Germline CDR1 SGHTA, CDR2 FQGNSA. V gave up 0 bases and J gave up 3 bases; unmatched junction bases: 1. CDR3 sequence reads: CASSLAGGKETQYF. CDR3 in DNA: TGTGCCAGCAGCTTAGCGGGGGGGAAAGAGACCCAGTACTTC.

Only a few counts were recorded for this clone. This sequence joins TRBV2 and TRBJ1-6; D not resolved. The ends were cut back, 6 bases at V and 11 bases at J, with 11 bases in the middle. The CDR3 sequence is 12 residues long. Germline CDR1 and CDR2: SNHLY and FYNNEI. The CDR3 spells CASSATGTPLHF. The CDR3 DNA sequence: TGTGCCAGCAGCGCGACGGGCACACCCCTCCACTTT.

A single count supports this clone. The genes are TRBV20-1 and TRBJ2-3, with D maybe TRBD2 (5 bases). The CDR3 contains 14 residues. Germline V gene lookup returns CDR1 DFQATT and CDR2 SNEGSKA (reference sequence). V shed 3 bases and J shed 0 bases, with 10 bases lying between them. CDR3 sequence reads: CSASPVASTDTQYF. CDR3 bases: TGCAGTGCTAGTCCAGTAGCGAGCACAGATACGCAGTATTTT.

The rearrangement uses TRBV11-1 and TRBJ2-3, with D perhaps matching TRBD1 (5 bases). This CDR3 is 15 amino acids long. The germline V gene encodes CDR1 SGHAT and CDR2 FQDESV (reference sequence). V lost 0 bases and J 2 bases, leaving 9 bases between the germline ends. The CDR3 nucleotides are TGTGCCAGCAGCTTAGCAGGGGAAACCACAGATACGCAGTATTTT. This translates into CASSLAGETTDTQYF.

J is TRBJ1-5 and V is TRBV11-3; 7 bases line up with TRBD1. Trimming cost V 10 bases and J 0 bases; bases outside gene matches: 9. CDR3 length equals 15 residues. Germline CDR1 and CDR2: SGHNT and YENEEA. The CDR3 region has the DNA TGTGCCACCGGCAGGGGGGCCAATAGCAATCAGCCCCAGCATTTT. This sequence encodes CATGRGANSNQPQHF.

V usage is TRBV6-1 and J usage is TRBJ1-3, with D possibly being TRBD1 (5 bases). Germline V lookup: CDR1 MNHNS, CDR2 SASEGT. V lost 3 bases and J 4 bases, leaving 16 bases between the germline ends. This CDR3 region has 16 residues. The chain's CDR3 is CASSDRDVGWGNTIYF. As DNA, the CDR3 is TGTGCCAGCAGTGACCGGGACGTCGGGTGGGGAAACACCATATATTTT.